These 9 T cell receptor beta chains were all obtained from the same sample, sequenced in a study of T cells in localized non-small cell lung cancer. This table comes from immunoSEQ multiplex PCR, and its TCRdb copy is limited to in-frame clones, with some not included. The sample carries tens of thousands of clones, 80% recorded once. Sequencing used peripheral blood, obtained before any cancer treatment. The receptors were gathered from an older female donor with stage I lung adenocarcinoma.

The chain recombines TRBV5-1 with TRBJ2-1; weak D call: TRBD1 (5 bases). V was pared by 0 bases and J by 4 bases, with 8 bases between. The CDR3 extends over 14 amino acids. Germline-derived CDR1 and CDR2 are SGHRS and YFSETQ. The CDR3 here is CASSLADSYNEQFF. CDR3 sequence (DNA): TGCGCCAGCAGCTTGGCTGACAGTTACAATGAGCAGTTCTTC.

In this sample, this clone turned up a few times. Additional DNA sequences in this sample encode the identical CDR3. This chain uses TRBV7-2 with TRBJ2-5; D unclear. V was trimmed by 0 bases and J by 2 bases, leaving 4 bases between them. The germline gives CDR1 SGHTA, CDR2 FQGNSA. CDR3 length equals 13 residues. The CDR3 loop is CASSLARQETQYF. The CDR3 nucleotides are TGTGCCAGCAGCTTAGCGCGGCAAGAGACCCAGTACTTC.

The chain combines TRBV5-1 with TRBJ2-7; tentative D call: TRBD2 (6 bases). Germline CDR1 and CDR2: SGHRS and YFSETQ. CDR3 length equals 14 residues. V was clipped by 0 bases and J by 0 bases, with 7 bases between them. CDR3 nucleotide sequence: TGCGCCAGCAGCTTGGGCGGGAACTCCTACGAGCAGTACTTC. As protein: CASSLGGNSYEQYF. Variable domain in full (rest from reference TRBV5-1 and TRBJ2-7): KAGVTQTPRYLIKTRGQQVTLSCSPISGHRSVSWYQQTPGQGLQFLFEYFSETQRNKGNFPGRFSGRQFSNSRSEMNVSTLELGDSALYLCASSLGGNSYEQYFGPGTRLTVT.

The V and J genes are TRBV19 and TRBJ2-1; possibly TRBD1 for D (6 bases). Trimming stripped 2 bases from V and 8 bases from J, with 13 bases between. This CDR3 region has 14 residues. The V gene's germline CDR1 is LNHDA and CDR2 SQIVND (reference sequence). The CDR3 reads CASSITGRGDEQFF. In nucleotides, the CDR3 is TGTGCCAGTAGTATAACAGGGAGAGGGGATGAGCAGTTCTTC.

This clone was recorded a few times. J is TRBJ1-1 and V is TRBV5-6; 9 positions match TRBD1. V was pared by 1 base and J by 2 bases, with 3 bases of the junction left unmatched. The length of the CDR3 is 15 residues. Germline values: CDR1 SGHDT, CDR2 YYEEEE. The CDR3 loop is CASSLRTGANTEAFF. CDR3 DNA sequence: TGTGCCAGCAGCTTGAGGACAGGGGCTAACACTGAAGCTTTCTTT.

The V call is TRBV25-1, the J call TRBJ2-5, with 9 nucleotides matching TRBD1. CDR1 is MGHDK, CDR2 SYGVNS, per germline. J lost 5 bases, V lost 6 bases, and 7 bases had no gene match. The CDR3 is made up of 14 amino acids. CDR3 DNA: TGTGCCAGCAGGGACAGGGGATTAGGGGAGACCCAGTACTTC. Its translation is CASRDRGLGETQYF.

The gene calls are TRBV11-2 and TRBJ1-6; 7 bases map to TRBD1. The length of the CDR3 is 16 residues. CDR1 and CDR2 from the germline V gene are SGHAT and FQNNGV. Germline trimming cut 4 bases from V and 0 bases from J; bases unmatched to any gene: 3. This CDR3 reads CASSWDSISYNSPLHF. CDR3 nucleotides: TGTGCCAGCAGCTGGGACAGCATCTCCTATAATTCACCCCTCCACTTT.

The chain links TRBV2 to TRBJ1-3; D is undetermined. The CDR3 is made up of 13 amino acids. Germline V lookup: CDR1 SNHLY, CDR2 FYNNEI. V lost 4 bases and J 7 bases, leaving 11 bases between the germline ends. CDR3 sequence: CASSVTTGNTIYF. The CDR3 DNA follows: TGTGCCAGCAGTGTAACGACCGGCAACACCATATATTTT.

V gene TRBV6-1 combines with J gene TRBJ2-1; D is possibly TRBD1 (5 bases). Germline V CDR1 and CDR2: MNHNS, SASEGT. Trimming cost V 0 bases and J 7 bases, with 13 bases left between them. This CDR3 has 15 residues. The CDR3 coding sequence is TGTGCCAGCAGTGAAGCGGGGCCCCGCCGGAATGAGCAGTTCTTC. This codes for CASSEAGPRRNEQFF.